The source of this TCR beta chain is a study of shared clonotypes between healthy human individuals. Study as a whole: The composition of the donors was a couple of women and a few men aged 18 to 49.

Germline V gene lookup returns CDR1 SGHDN and CDR2 FVKESK. V was pared by 3 bases and J by 5 bases, with 15 bases between. This CDR3 region has 15 residues. Naive CD8 isolation took CD45RO-negative cells positively selected for CCR7 and excluded terminally differentiated effector memory CD45RA+ cells. The authors distributed each subset's genomic DNA evenly over several immunoSEQ plates. Profiled with immunoSEQ multiplex PCR; TCRdb holds only in-frame clones, not every one. The data hold about 680,000 clones, with about 91% observed a single time. This clonotype originated in a man aged 25 to 40 in good health. Sequenced: naive CD8+ T cells sorted from blood. The chain combines TRBV14 with TRBJ2-3; perhaps D is TRBD1 or TRBD2 (6 bases each). CDR3 loop: CASSQEGVVRDTQYF. The CDR3 nucleotides are TGTGCCAGCAGCCAGGAGGGGGTCGTTCGAGATACGCAGTATTTT.